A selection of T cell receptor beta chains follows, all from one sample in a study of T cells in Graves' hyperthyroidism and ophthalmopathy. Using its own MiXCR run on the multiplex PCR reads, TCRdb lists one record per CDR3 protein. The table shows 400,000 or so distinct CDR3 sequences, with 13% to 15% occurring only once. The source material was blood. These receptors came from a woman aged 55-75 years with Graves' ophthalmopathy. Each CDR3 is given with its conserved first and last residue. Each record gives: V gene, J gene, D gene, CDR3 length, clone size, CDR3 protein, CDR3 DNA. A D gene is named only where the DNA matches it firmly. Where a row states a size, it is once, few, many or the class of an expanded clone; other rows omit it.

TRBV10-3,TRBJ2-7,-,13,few,CAIRASATYEQYF,TGTGCCATCAGGGCTAGCGCGACCTACGAGCAGTACTTC
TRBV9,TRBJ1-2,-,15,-,CASSVHGTANYGYTF,TGTGCCAGCAGCGTACACGGGACGGCTAACTATGGCTACACCTTC
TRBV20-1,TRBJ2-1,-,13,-,CSAPKEEYNEQFF,TGCAGTGCCCCGAAGGAGGAGTACAATGAGCAGTTCTTC
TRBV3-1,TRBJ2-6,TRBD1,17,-,CASSHPGTGTGANVLTF,TGTGCCAGCAGCCATCCCGGGACAGGGACTGGGGCCAACGTCCTGACTTTC
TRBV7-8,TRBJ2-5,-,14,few,CASSQTGLQETQYF,TGTGCCAGCAGCCAAACAGGGCTACAAGAGACCCAGTACTTC
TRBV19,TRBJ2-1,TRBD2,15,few,CASSILLAGVTEQFF,TGTGCCAGTAGTATTCTACTAGCGGGAGTCACTGAGCAGTTCTTC
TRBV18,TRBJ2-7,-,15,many,CASSRVGTATYEQYF,TGTGCCAGCTCACGAGTCGGGACGGCAACCTACGAGCAGTACTTC
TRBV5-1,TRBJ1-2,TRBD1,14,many,CASSNTTGNYGYTF,TGCGCCAGCAGCAACACGACAGGGAACTATGGCTACACCTTC
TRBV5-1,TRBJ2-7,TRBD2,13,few,CASSLGRDYKQYF,TGCGCCAGCAGCTTGGGGCGGGACTACAAGCAGTACTTC
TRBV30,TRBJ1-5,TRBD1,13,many,CAWSGQGDQPQHF,TGTGCCTGGAGTGGACAGGGAGATCAGCCCCAGCATTTT
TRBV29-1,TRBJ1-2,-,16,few,CSVEEVEREGNYGYTF,TGCAGCGTTGAAGAGGTTGAAAGGGAGGGAAACTATGGCTACACCTTC
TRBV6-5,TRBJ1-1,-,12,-,CASSYPITGAFF,TGTGCCAGCAGTTACCCCATCACAGGGGCTTTCTTT
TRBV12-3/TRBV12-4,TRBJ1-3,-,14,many,CASSYNTGGNTIYF,TGTGCCAGCAGCTACAATACGGGAGGAAACACCATATATTTT
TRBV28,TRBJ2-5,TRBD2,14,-,CASSTASGIETQYF,TGTGCCAGCAGTACCGCTAGCGGGATTGAGACCCAGTACTTC
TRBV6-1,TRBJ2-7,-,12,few,CASSEAYREQYF,TGTGCCAGCAGTGAAGCGTATAGGGAGCAGTACTTC
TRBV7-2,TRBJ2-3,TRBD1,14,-,CASRPGQVGDTQYF,TGTGCCAGCAGGCCCGGACAGGTTGGAGATACGCAGTATTTT
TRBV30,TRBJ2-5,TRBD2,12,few,CAWSRGRQTQYF,TGTGCCTGGAGCCGCGGGAGGCAGACCCAGTACTTC
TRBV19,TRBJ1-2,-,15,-,CASSSRDGATYGYTF,TGTGCCAGTAGCTCGAGGGACGGGGCCACCTATGGCTACACCTTC
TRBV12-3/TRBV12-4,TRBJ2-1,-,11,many,CASSLRNEQFF,TGTGCCAGCAGTCTCCGGAATGAGCAGTTCTTC
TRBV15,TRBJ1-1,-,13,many,CATSSEGSTEAFF,TGTGCCACCAGCAGCGAGGGCAGCACTGAAGCTTTCTTT
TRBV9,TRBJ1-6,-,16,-,CASSVDGSSYNSPLHF,TGTGCCAGCAGCGTAGATGGGAGCTCCTATAATTCACCCCTCCACTTT
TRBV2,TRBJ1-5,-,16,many,CASSGVGGNSNQPQHF,TGTGCCAGCAGCGGGGTTGGGGGGAATAGCAATCAGCCCCAGCATTTT
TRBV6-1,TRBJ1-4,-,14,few,CASSPGQSNEKLFF,TGTGCCAGCAGTCCCGGACAGAGTAATGAAAAACTGTTTTTT
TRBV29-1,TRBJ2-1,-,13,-,CSHTAGTINEQFF,TGCAGCCACACGGCGGGGACAATCAATGAGCAGTTCTTC
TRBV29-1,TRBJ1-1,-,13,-,CSGTLWENTEAFF,TGCAGCGGGACCTTATGGGAGAACACTGAAGCTTTCTTT
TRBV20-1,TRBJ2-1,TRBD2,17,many,CSARSGTSGRAIYEQFF,TGCAGTGCTAGATCCGGGACTAGCGGGAGGGCCATATATGAGCAGTTCTTC
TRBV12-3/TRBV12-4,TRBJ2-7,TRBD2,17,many,CASSDGTSGGRTYEQYF,TGTGCCAGCAGTGACGGGACTAGCGGGGGAAGGACCTACGAGCAGTACTTC
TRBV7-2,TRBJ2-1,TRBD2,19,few,CASSLGDRVRGRASHEQFF,TGTGCCAGCAGCTTAGGGGATCGAGTCCGCGGGAGGGCTTCCCATGAGCAGTTCTTC
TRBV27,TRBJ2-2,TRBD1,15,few,CASSWDRVGTGELFF,TGTGCCAGCAGCTGGGACAGGGTTGGCACCGGGGAGCTGTTTTTT
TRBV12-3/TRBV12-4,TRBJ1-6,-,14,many,CASSYRVRGSPLHF,TGTGCCAGCAGCTACAGGGTTAGGGGTTCACCCCTCCACTTT
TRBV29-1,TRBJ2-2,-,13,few,CSVLRVSTGELFF,TGCAGCGTCCTCAGGGTTAGCACCGGGGAGCTGTTTTTT
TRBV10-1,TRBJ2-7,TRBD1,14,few,CASSARTGSYEQYF,TGCGCCAGCAGTGCCCGGACAGGCTCCTACGAGCAGTACTTC
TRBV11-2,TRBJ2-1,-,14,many,CASSLRVATNEQFF,TGTGCCAGCAGCTTACGGGTAGCGACGAATGAGCAGTTCTTC
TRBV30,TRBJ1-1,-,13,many,CAWIPKGGTEAFF,TGTGCCTGGATTCCGAAGGGGGGCACTGAAGCTTTCTTT
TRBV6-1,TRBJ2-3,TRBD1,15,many,CASRSGGQGPDTQYF,TGTGCCAGCAGATCAGGGGGACAGGGGCCAGATACGCAGTATTTT
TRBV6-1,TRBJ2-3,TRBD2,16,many,CASSPRGGLGADTQYF,TGTGCCAGCAGTCCCCGGGGGGGCCTCGGAGCAGATACGCAGTATTTT
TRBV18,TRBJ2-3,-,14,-,CASSPNLPPDTQYF,TGTGCCAGCTCACCAAACCTTCCCCCAGATACGCAGTATTTT
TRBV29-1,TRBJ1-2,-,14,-,CSVSPLDTNYGYTF,TGCAGCGTTTCCCCACTAGACACTAACTATGGCTACACCTTC
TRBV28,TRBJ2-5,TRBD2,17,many,CASSLSPGLAVEETQYF,TGTGCCAGCAGTTTATCCCCTGGACTAGCGGTGGAAGAGACCCAGTACTTC
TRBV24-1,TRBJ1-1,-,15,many,CATSDHGSGPLEAFF,TGTGCCACCAGTGATCATGGGTCGGGGCCACTTGAAGCTTTCTTT
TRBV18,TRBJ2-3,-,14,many,CASSPRGFGDTQYF,TGTGCCAGCTCACCGAGGGGGTTCGGAGATACGCAGTATTTT
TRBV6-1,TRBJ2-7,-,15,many,CASRESGQSGYEQYF,TGTGCCAGCAGGGAATCAGGCCAGAGCGGTTACGAGCAGTACTTC
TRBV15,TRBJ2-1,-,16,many,CATGGAGGVGYNEQFF,TGTGCCACCGGGGGGGCAGGGGGAGTTGGCTACAATGAGCAGTTCTTC
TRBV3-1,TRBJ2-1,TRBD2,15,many,CASSQGREGRGEQFF,TGTGCCAGCAGCCAAGGGCGGGAGGGCCGTGGGGAGCAGTTCTTC
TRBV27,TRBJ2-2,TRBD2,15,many,CASSFLAGFTGELFF,TGTGCCAGCAGTTTCCTAGCGGGATTCACCGGGGAGCTGTTTTTT
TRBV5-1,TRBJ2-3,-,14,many,CASSLWGNTDTQYF,TGCGCCAGCAGCTTGTGGGGGAACACAGATACGCAGTATTTT
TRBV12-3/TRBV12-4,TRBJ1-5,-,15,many,CASSSAGAAGQPQHF,TGTGCCAGCAGTTCCGCCGGGGCGGCGGGACAGCCCCAGCATTTT
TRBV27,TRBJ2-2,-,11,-,CASSLKGELFF,TGTGCCAGCAGTTTAAAAGGGGAGCTGTTTTTT
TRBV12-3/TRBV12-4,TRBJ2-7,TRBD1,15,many,CASNRGQGHVYEQYF,TGTGCCAGCAACCGGGGACAGGGGCACGTCTACGAGCAGTACTTC
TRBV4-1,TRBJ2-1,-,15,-,CASSVGGTPYNEQFF,TGCGCCAGCAGCGTCGGGGGTACCCCCTACAATGAGCAGTTCTTC
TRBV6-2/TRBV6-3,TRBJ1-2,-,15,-,CASNNGLLANYGYTF,TGTGCCAGCAACAACGGCCTGCTCGCTAACTATGGCTACACCTTC
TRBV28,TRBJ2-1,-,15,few,CASTVDSNRGSEQFF,TGTGCCAGCACTGTCGACTCCAATCGGGGGAGTGAGCAGTTCTTC
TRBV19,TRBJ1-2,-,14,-,CASSIVRTDYGYTF,TGTGCCAGTAGTATAGTTAGGACGGACTATGGCTACACCTTC
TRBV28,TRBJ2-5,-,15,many,CASSLLGQLRETQYF,TGTGCCAGCAGTTTATTAGGACAGCTCCGGGAGACCCAGTACTTC
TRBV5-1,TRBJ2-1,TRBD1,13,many,CASSWGQYNEQFF,TGCGCCAGCAGCTGGGGACAGTACAATGAGCAGTTCTTC
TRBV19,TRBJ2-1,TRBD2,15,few,CASSPGLVGYNEQFF,TGTGCCAGTAGTCCCGGACTAGTGGGCTACAATGAGCAGTTCTTC